This TCR beta chain comes out of a study of T cell repertoires in cytomegalovirus infection. Study findings and constraints: There were HLA-C-restricted CMV-specific TCR beta clonotypes dominating the ex vivo response.

This clonotype has more than one count but fewer than ten. Its antigen is currently unknown. V trimming: 0 bases; J trimming: 2 bases; junction bases outside the gene matches: 5. The V gene's germline CDR1 is SGHDT and CDR2 YYEEEE. The CDR3 is 17 residues long. TCRdb reanalysed the reads using MiXCR and keeps one entry per CDR3 protein. The table shows roughly 180,000 distinct CDR3 sequences, with approximately 18% occurring only once. This TCR was sampled from a human donor in good health (CMV status not recorded). Some clones in this sample may be carry-over from other donors' samples. V gene TRBV5-6 combines with J gene TRBJ2-6; TRBD1 matches at 7 bases. Sequencing used CD8+ T cells from PBMCs. The CDR3 region is CASSLDRGWTGANVLTF. For the CDR3, the DNA is TGTGCCAGCAGCTTGGACAGGGGATGGACTGGGGCCAACGTCCTGACTTTC.